This entry lists 26 T cell receptor beta chains sequenced from one sample in a study of shared clonotypes between healthy human individuals. Sequencing was performed with immunoSEQ multiplex PCR; in TCRdb, only in-frame clones are kept and a portion is missing. The profile shows approximately 2,000,000 clones, around 90% of them singletons. The specimen was naive CD4+ T cells from PBMCs. Noted subset: CD45RA+ positively selected. The receptor source for this set is a man aged 18 to 29 in good health. Some clones in this sample may be carry-over from other donors' samples.

The rearrangement uses TRBV19 and TRBJ2-5, with D possibly matching TRBD2 (6 bases). The germline gives CDR1 LNHDA, CDR2 SQIVND (reference sequence). Deletions cut 4 bases from V and 1 base from J, with 13 bases between. There are 15 residues in the CDR3. The CDR3 DNA sequence: TGTGCCAGTAGTAGCCAGGGACTCCTCCAAGAGACCCAGTACTTC. Translated: CASSSQGLLQETQYF.

On this clone: Other DNA variants within this sample encode the same CDR3. The chain is built from TRBV28 and TRBJ1-4; TRBD1 might be the D (6 bases). CDR1 and CDR2 (germline): MDHEN, SYDVKM. The V gene lost 2 bases and the J gene lost 2 bases, with 12 bases spanning the gap. This CDR3 is built from 16 residues. The CDR3 region is CASSLRGGATNEKLFF. The CDR3 DNA follows: TGTGCCAGCAGTTTAAGGGGGGGCGCGACTAATGAAAAACTGTTTTTT.

This clone came up once. Other DNA sequences in this sample translate to the same CDR3. V and J are TRBV4-1 and TRBJ2-7; D gene unclear. The CDR3 contains 13 residues. Trimming stripped 0 bases from V and 2 bases from J, with 5 bases between. CDR1 MGHRA and CDR2 YSYEKL come from the germline V gene. CDR3 coding DNA: TGCGCCAGCAGCCAAGATCTCCCCTACGAGCAGTACTTC. The encoded protein is CASSQDLPYEQYF.

The chain joins TRBV10-2 to TRBJ2-1; 11 positions match TRBD2. Trimming took 6 bases from V and 0 from J; bases not matched to a gene: 1. The CDR3 runs to 15 residues. Germline V gives CDR1 WSHSY, CDR2 SAAADI. CDR3 region: CASRGTSGSYNEQFF. The DNA of the CDR3 is TGCGCCAGCAGGGGGACTAGCGGCTCCTACAATGAGCAGTTCTTC.

The gene calls are TRBV28 and TRBJ2-7; 7 bases are a match to TRBD1. The germline V gene encodes CDR1 MDHEN and CDR2 SYDVKM. CDR3 length: 16 residues. J was trimmed by 6 bases and V by 5 bases; bases with no gene match: 16. CDR3 loop: CASSIWTGQSGGEQYF. CDR3 DNA sequence: TGTGCCAGCAGTATCTGGACAGGCCAATCTGGGGGCGAGCAGTACTTC.

The genes are TRBV18 and TRBJ1-5; 11 nucleotides match TRBD1. The CDR3 runs to 15 residues. V lost 2 bases to trimming and J lost 11 bases; unmatched junction nucleotides: 8. From germline, CDR1 is KGHSH and CDR2 LQKENI. In nucleotides, the CDR3 is TGTGCCAGCTCACCAGGGACAGGGGGACCCCCAACCCAGCATTTT. Translated, it gives CASSPGTGGPPTQHF.

V usage is TRBV5-1 and J usage is TRBJ2-3; the D call may be TRBD1 or TRBD2 (5 bases each). The CDR3 consists of 14 residues. Germline V CDR1 and CDR2: SGHRS, YFSETQ. Trimming took 3 bases from V and 6 from J, leaving 14 bases between them. The CDR3 sequence is CASSSLGTLDTQYF. CDR3 nucleotide sequence: TGCGCCAGCAGCTCCCTTGGGACGTTGGATACGCAGTATTTT.

About this clone: This sample also contains other DNA sequences that code for the same CDR3. The chain links TRBV6-5 to TRBJ2-7, with D perhaps TRBD1 or TRBD2 (5 bases each). The CDR3 consists of 14 residues. CDR1 and CDR2 from the germline V gene are MNHEY and SVGAGI. The V gene lost 0 bases and the J gene lost 2 bases, with 8 bases spanning the gap. CDR3 loop: CASSYSRGPYEQYF. For the CDR3, the DNA is TGTGCCAGCAGTTACTCGAGGGGTCCCTACGAGCAGTACTTC.

This chain uses TRBV27 with TRBJ1-4; D not certain. The CDR3 runs to 12 residues. The ends were cut back, 6 bases at V and 3 bases at J, with 5 bases in the middle. CDR1 and CDR2 (germline): MNHEY, SMNVEV (reference sequence). CDR3 in DNA: TGTGCCAGCAGACGGGCTAATGAAAAACTGTTTTTT. Protein product: CASRRANEKLFF.

The J gene is TRBJ1-5, the V gene TRBV29-1; a weak D match, TRBD1 (5 bases). Germline V gene sequence: CDR1 SQVTM, CDR2 ANQGSEA. The V end was cut by 6 bases, the J end by 4 bases, with 19 bases between. The CDR3 is made up of 15 amino acids. Here the CDR3 DNA reads TGCAGCGTCTGTATATCCAGCGGGGGGAATCAGCCCCAGCATTTT. As protein: CSVCISSGGNQPQHF.

The chain recombines TRBV29-1 with TRBJ1-1, with 7 bases aligning to TRBD1. Trimming took 4 bases from V and 3 from J; bases not matched to a gene: 11. CDR3 length: 15 amino acids. Germline CDR1 SQVTM, CDR2 ANQGSEA. The CDR3 reads CSVVLAGGLDTEAFF. For the CDR3, the DNA is TGCAGCGTTGTTTTGGCAGGGGGGTTGGACACTGAAGCTTTCTTT.

About this clone itself: Other DNA sequences from this sample encode an identical CDR3 as well. The rearrangement joins TRBV28 to TRBJ2-7; D unclear. This CDR3 region has 13 residues. The V gene's germline CDR1 is MDHEN and CDR2 SYDVKM. Trimming shortened V by 3 bases and J by 0 bases, and 6 bases separated the two germline ends. The CDR3 is CASSLGSSYEQYF. In DNA form, the CDR3 reads TGTGCCAGCAGTTTGGGTAGCTCCTACGAGCAGTACTTC.

This chain joins TRBV5-1 and TRBJ2-1, with 14 bases identical to TRBD2. V shed 0 bases, J shed 0 bases, and the junction held 2 bases outside the gene matches. CDR3 length: 18 amino acids. The germline V gene encodes CDR1 SGHRS and CDR2 YFSETQ. The CDR3 is CASSLGGTSGGSYNEQFF. As DNA, the CDR3 is TGCGCCAGCAGCTTGGGTGGGACTAGCGGGGGCTCCTACAATGAGCAGTTCTTC. Variable domain in full (rest from reference TRBV5-1 and TRBJ2-1): KAGVTQTPRYLIKTRGQQVTLSCSPISGHRSVSWYQQTPGQGLQFLFEYFSETQRNKGNFPGRFSGRQFSNSRSEMNVSTLELGDSALYLCASSLGGTSGGSYNEQFFGPGTRLTVL.

The V and J genes are TRBV14 and TRBJ2-2; the D gene could be TRBD1 or TRBD2 (5 bases each). Germline CDR1 SGHDN, CDR2 FVKESK. This CDR3 is 17 amino acids long. The V gene lost 0 bases and the J gene lost 5 bases, with 16 bases spanning the gap. In DNA form, the CDR3 reads TGTGCCAGCAGCCAAGAACGAGGGACCGGAAGGACCGGGGAGCTGTTTTTT. Translation: CASSQERGTGRTGELFF.

In its sample, this clone was seen a few times. The same CDR3 arises from other DNA sequences in this sample as well. The chain has TRBV5-1 and TRBJ2-2, with 12 bases aligning to TRBD2. Germline trimming cut 4 bases from V and 1 base from J; bases unmatched to any gene: 2. The V gene's germline CDR1 is SGHRS and CDR2 YFSETQ. This CDR3 spans 16 amino acids. The CDR3: CASSPLAGGNTGELFF. The DNA of the CDR3 is TGCGCCAGCAGCCCACTAGCGGGAGGGAACACCGGGGAGCTGTTTTTT. The full variable domain, its missing parts supplied by reference TRBV5-1 and TRBJ2-2, is KAGVTQTPRYLIKTRGQQVTLSCSPISGHRSVSWYQQTPGQGLQFLFEYFSETQRNKGNFPGRFSGRQFSNSRSEMNVSTLELGDSALYLCASSPLAGGNTGELFFGEGSRLTVL.

This chain connects TRBV28 to TRBJ2-1; the D gene is possibly TRBD2 (5 bases). Trimming left V 4 bases short and J 9 bases short, with 25 bases between. The CDR3 is 17 amino acids. Germline-derived CDR1 and CDR2 are MDHEN and SYDVKM. The CDR3 nucleotides read TGTGCCAGCAGTTCCCTCCCCCCCCGGTCTAGCCGCGGTGAGCAGTTCTTC. Encoded protein: CASSSLPPRSSRGEQFF.

This sequence joins TRBV4-1 and TRBJ1-2, with 7 bases fitting TRBD1. This CDR3 contains 16 residues. Germline CDR1 MGHRA, CDR2 YSYEKL. V trimming: 0 bases; J trimming: 3 bases; junction bases outside the gene matches: 7. The CDR3 DNA follows: TGCGCCAGCAGCCAAGAGGTGGAGGGGGCCCACTATGGCTACACCTTC. This sequence encodes CASSQEVEGAHYGYTF.

As for this clone: Other nucleotide sequences in the sample specify the same CDR3. The chain carries TRBV5-6 and TRBJ2-7, with D possibly TRBD2 on 6 matching bases. CDR1 and CDR2 (germline): SGHDT, YYEEEE. V lost 0 bases and J 0 bases, leaving 10 bases between the germline ends. The CDR3 contains 15 residues. The CDR3 region has the DNA TGTGCCAGCAGCTTGGATGGGGGGAGCTCCTACGAGCAGTACTTC. This sequence encodes CASSLDGGSSYEQYF.

The chain recombines TRBV19 with TRBJ2-7; a weak D match, TRBD2 (7 bases). The CDR3 spans 16 residues. Trimming left V 1 base short and J 7 bases short, with 20 bases between. CDR1 LNHDA and CDR2 SQIVND come from the germline V gene (reference sequence). CDR3 loop: CASSIAPVGGAREQYF. For the CDR3, the DNA is TGTGCCAGTAGTATAGCCCCGGTTGGGGGGGCGAGAGAGCAGTACTTC.

This chain uses TRBV7-3 with TRBJ2-2, with D uncertain. The CDR3 covers 17 residues. V was cut by 5 bases and J by 4 bases, with 20 bases left in between. Germline CDR1 SGHTA, CDR2 FQGTGA. CDR3 in amino acids: CASSLDVWQSSTGELFF. CDR3 nucleotides: TGTGCCAGCAGCCTTGATGTGTGGCAGTCTTCCACCGGGGAGCTGTTTTTT.

This sequence joins TRBV14 and TRBJ2-7; unclear D gene. The CDR3 covers 15 residues. The V end was cut by 1 base, the J end by 7 bases, with 17 bases between. Germline lookup yields CDR1 SGHDN and CDR2 FVKESK. CDR3 sequence (DNA): TGTGCCAGCAGCCAAGTTTACAGAGCGCTTGGAGAGCAGTACTTC. It is translated as CASSQVYRALGEQYF.

The V gene is TRBV27, the J gene TRBJ1-5; TRBD1 is a possible D gene (5 bases). V lost 5 bases and J lost 6, with 11 bases in between. CDR3 length: 13 amino acids. Germline assignment: CDR1 MNHEY and CDR2 SMNVEV (reference sequence). The CDR3 reads CASSTRVAQPQHF. The CDR3 bases are TGTGCCAGCAGTACCAGGGTAGCTCAGCCCCAGCATTTT.

The chain has TRBV5-1 and TRBJ1-1; a possible D gene is TRBD1 (6 bases). The germline CDR1 and CDR2 sequences are SGHRS and YFSETQ. Trimming pared 3 bases from V and 0 bases from J, leaving 9 bases between. This CDR3 is 14 amino acids long. In DNA form, the CDR3 reads TGCGCCAGCAGCTGGGACAACATGAACACTGAAGCTTTCTTT. It specifies CASSWDNMNTEAFF.

The chain joins TRBV18 to TRBJ2-7; 8 bases are a match to TRBD1. Losses at the gene ends were 5 bases for V and 4 bases for J; bases not matched to a gene: 7. The germline V gene encodes CDR1 KGHSH and CDR2 LQKENI. The CDR3 loop spans 14 amino acids. In DNA, the CDR3 is TGTGCCAGCTCAGTAAATGGACAGGGATACGAGCAGTACTTC. Protein sequence: CASSVNGQGYEQYF.

The chain combines TRBV30 with TRBJ1-2, with no clear D. The V end was cut by 1 base, the J end by 4 bases, with 7 bases between. This CDR3 comprises 12 residues. Germline V CDR1 and CDR2: GTSNPN, SVGIG (reference sequence). The CDR3 DNA follows: TGTGCCTGGAGTGGGGAGGGCTATGGCTACACCTTC. Translation: CAWSGEGYGYTF. The variable domain in full, completed from reference TRBV30 and TRBJ1-2, reads SQTIHQWPATLVQPVGSPLSLECTVEGTSNPNLYWYRQAAGRGLQLLFYSVGIGQISSEVPQNLSASRPQDRQFILSSKKLLLSDSGFYLCAWSGEGYGYTFGSGTRLTVV.

V is TRBV6-1 and J is TRBJ2-6, with 11 bases identical to TRBD1. The germline V gene has CDR1 MNHNS and CDR2 SASEGT. The CDR3 loop spans 20 amino acids. Unmatched junction bases numbered 12, after V lost 3 bases and J lost 2 bases. CDR3 residues: CASSERTGGYVGPGANVLTF. Written as DNA, the CDR3 is TGTGCCAGCAGTGAGAGGACAGGGGGCTATGTTGGACCTGGGGCCAACGTCCTGACTTTC.